This entry concerns a single T cell receptor beta chain. No cognate antigen has been identified for it. Base qualities are not provided; no much larger clone lies one nucleotide away. In Seattle, one collaborating source enrolled patients while the infection was active and tracked those patients longitudinally over the course of disease. The collaborating institutions used their own protocols to collect whole blood in K2EDTA tubes. For TCRbeta analysis, collaborators shipped samples as frozen whole blood, isolated PBMCs, or DNA extracted from either of those sample types. This specimen belongs to a study of blood T cell repertoires in COVID-19 (dated by TCRdb to 2020 to 2022). With respect to the entire study: Samples from collaborators originated in the United States, Italy and Spain and spanned both the acute and convalescent phases of COVID-19. The material from the prospective study consisted of cDNA or gDNA derived from T cells, B-cell-depleted T cells, or PBMCs. Deeply sampled blood TCRbeta repertoires from subjects exposed to, actively infected with, or recovered from COVID-19 were included in the dataset. The repertoires were made available in a free public database intended to serve as a resource for research on the immune response to SARS-CoV-2. Samples were obtained from the ongoing ImmuneRACE study (first 160 participants) and from about 1,300 subjects provided by 6 global collaborators. A de-identified subject ID, COVID-19 status, age in years and sex were almost always included in the sample metadata. Where HLA class I and class II types were available, the types were taken from metadata supplied by the sample provider, not from assay-based typing.

The immunoSEQ Assay, a bias-controlled multiplex PCR, was used to amplify TCRbeta CDR3 regions from genomic DNA. The study's own analysis went as follows. The number of nucleated cells in each sample was estimated from the amplification of reference gene primers within the assay. To quantify the absolute abundance of each unique TCRbeta CDR3 rearrangement, sequence reads were collapsed and filtered. For each sample, productive Simpson clonality was calculated as the square root of Simpson's diversity index over productive rearrangements. The table comes from immuneACCESS by way of TCRdb, which keeps in-frame sequences with V and J called. Part of the clones is missing from these tables; in studies checked, under half for an unresolved V gene and the rest for unknown reasons. V and J calls plus clone size are reproduced from that table; the DNA served to infer D and trimming. The table for this sample lists more than 300,000 clones; roughly 86% of them were counted only once. The leading ten clones occupy about 2% of the sample.

Here is what the overall study found, with its caveats: The amount of clinical and demographic metadata varied by source and participant and was provided uncurated.

The CDR3 holds 14 amino acids from the cysteine to the phenylalanine. The CDR3 DNA has 42 bases and is translated from base 1. V loses 0 bases of germline sequence and J loses 3 bases, and the interval between the two ends is 9 bases. The germline V gene yields SGHNT for CDR1 and YENEEA for CDR2. Sequenced: peripheral blood. The chain couples TRBV11-3 to TRBJ2-7; tentative D gene TRBD1, with 5 bases matching. The receptor comes from a woman younger than 45 with COVID-19, enrolled during active disease. The CDR3 amino acid sequence is: CASSLEAGLYEQYF. The nucleotide sequence reads as follows: TGTGCCAGCAGCTTAGAAGCAGGGCTCTACGAGCAGTACTTC.